These 13 T cell receptor beta chains came from one sample sequenced in a study of cytomegalovirus exposure and HLA in healthy donors. PCR involved 60 Vbeta and 13 Jbeta primers. The protocol was immunoSEQ multiplex PCR, while the TCRdb copy is restricted to in-frame clones and leaves out a portion. The repertoire holds some 150,000 clones, with roughly 76% as singletons. Sequencing was carried out using PBMCs. The source of these receptors is a female donor in good health and CMV-seronegative.

This chain joins TRBV5-1 and TRBJ1-1; D is ambiguous. The CDR3 is 13 amino acids. The germline V gene encodes CDR1 SGHRS and CDR2 YFSETQ. Deletions cut 0 bases from V and 2 bases from J, with 5 bases between. The CDR3: CASSLGANTEAFF. The CDR3 DNA reads TGCGCCAGCAGCTTGGGGGCAAACACTGAAGCTTTCTTT.

DNA for the CDR3: TGTGCCAGCAGTTTATACACGACAGGGGTTTCGACTGAAGCTTTCTTT. The encoded protein is CASSLYTTGVSTEAFF. The rearrangement uses TRBV6-5 and TRBJ1-1; TRBD1 agrees at 8 bases. The V gene's germline CDR1 is MNHEY and CDR2 SVGAGI. V was pared by 4 bases and J by 5 bases, with 12 bases of the junction left unmatched. The CDR3 length is 16 residues.

The J gene is TRBJ1-1, the V gene TRBV7-8, with D unclear. The V and J ends lost 5 bases and 1 base respectively, with 11 bases between them. Germline loops: CDR1 SGHVS, CDR2 FQNEAQ. The CDR3 is made up of 14 amino acids. In DNA form, the CDR3 reads TGTGCCAGCAGCCGAAGCGACTCGAACACTGAAGCTTTCTTT. This sequence encodes CASSRSDSNTEAFF. Combining the CDR3 with reference TRBV7-8 and TRBJ1-1 gives the whole variable domain GAGVSQSPRYKVAKRGQDVALRCDPISGHVSLFWYQQALGQGPEFLTYFQNEAQLDKSGLPSDRFFAERPEGSVSTLKIQRTQQEDSAVYLCASSRSDSNTEAFFGQGTRLTVV.

V is TRBV28 and J is TRBJ2-4, with D perhaps matching TRBD1 (5 bases). Trimming removed 7 bases at V and 0 bases at J, with 13 bases between. The CDR3 extends over 15 amino acids. The V gene's germline CDR1 is MDHEN and CDR2 SYDVKM. In DNA form, the CDR3 reads TGTGCCAGCACTCCCGCTCAGGGAGCCAAAAACATTCAGTACTTC. This sequence encodes CASTPAQGAKNIQYF.

This rearrangement joins TRBV9 to TRBJ2-7; tentatively, D is TRBD2 (6 bases). Germline values: CDR1 SGDLS, CDR2 YYNGEE. Trimming left V 0 bases short and J 5 bases short, with 15 bases between. CDR3 length: 15 residues. CDR3 sequence: CASSVAGGTSNEQYF. DNA for the CDR3: TGTGCCAGCAGCGTAGCTGGCGGGACTTCGAACGAGCAGTACTTC.

The genes are TRBV4-2 and TRBJ1-6; D perhaps matches TRBD1 (6 bases). The CDR3 has 15 amino acids. The V gene lost 5 bases and the J gene lost 6 bases, with 14 bases spanning the gap. Germline V lookup: CDR1 LGHNA, CDR2 YNFKEQ. The CDR3 nucleotides read TGTGCCAGCAGCGATACGACAGGCGCTAATTCACCCCTCCACTTT. Protein: CASSDTTGANSPLHF.

The chain links TRBV28 to TRBJ2-5; 8 nucleotides agree with TRBD2. Germline V CDR1 and CDR2: MDHEN, SYDVKM. CDR3 length: 17 amino acids. Trimming at V came to 6 bases and at J to 7 bases, leaving 19 bases not matched to a gene. The CDR3 bases are TGTGCCAGCAGCATAGCGGGACTAGAGGGGCCCCCAGGGACCCAGTACTTC. This sequence encodes CASSIAGLEGPPGTQYF.

The J gene is TRBJ1-6, the V gene TRBV15; 7 bases line up with TRBD1. Per germline, CDR1 LNHNV and CDR2 YYDKDF (reference sequence). CDR3 length: 14 amino acids. With 7 bases clipped from V and 3 bases from J, the junction kept 3 bases outside the gene matches. For the CDR3, the DNA is TGTGCCACCACCCAGGGGGACTATAATTCACCCCTCCACTTT. Amino acid sequence: CATTQGDYNSPLHF.

To note about this clone: Germline is not matched at one junction end, which may reflect a read error. The J gene is TRBJ2-1, the V gene TRBV7-9; 8 bases line up with TRBD2. This CDR3 has 15 residues. Germline V gene data show CDR1 as SEHNR and CDR2 as FQNEAQ (reference sequence). The CDR3 DNA sequence: TGTTCCAGCAGCTTAGCAGTAGCGGGGATGGATGAGCAGTTCTTC. Amino acid sequence: CSSSLAVAGMDEQFF.

This clone showed up just a few times. The chain joins TRBV19 to TRBJ1-4, with D maybe TRBD1 (6 bases). Trimming took off 6 bases at V and 7 bases at J, with 15 bases between the two ends. This CDR3 is 14 amino acids long. Germline CDR1 LNHDA, CDR2 SQIVND (reference sequence). The CDR3, as DNA: TGTGCCAGTAGGGTGACAGGCCGAGGTGAAAAACTGTTTTTT. It is translated as CASRVTGRGEKLFF.

The CDR3 reads CASSLVSGRIGYTGELFF. CDR3 in DNA: TGTGCCAGCAGCTTGGTGTCAGGGAGGATTGGGTACACCGGGGAGCTGTTTTTT. The chain uses TRBV5-8 and TRBJ2-2, with D possibly matching TRBD2 (6 bases). The germline V gene encodes CDR1 SGHTS and CDR2 YDEGEE. Trimming took 0 bases from V and 3 from J, leaving 18 bases between them. CDR3 length equals 18 residues.

The V and J genes are TRBV7-3 and TRBJ2-2; no definite D call. Germline CDR1 is SGHTA and CDR2 is FQGTGA. The CDR3 has 12 residues. Trimming stripped 5 bases from V and 6 bases from J, with 7 bases between. CDR3 nucleotide sequence: TGTGCCAGCAGCCTTGCGGCCGGGGAGCTGTTTTTT. Amino acid sequence: CASSLAAGELFF.

The CDR3: CASSAFTGRRSDTQYF. In DNA form, the CDR3 reads TGTGCCAGCAGCGCCTTTACCGGGAGGAGGTCTGATACGCAGTATTTT. The genes are TRBV7-3 and TRBJ2-3; 7 bases match TRBD2. The CDR3 is made up of 16 amino acids. The germline V gene has CDR1 SGHTA and CDR2 FQGTGA. V lost 5 bases, J lost 6 bases, and 14 bases stayed unmatched.